This T cell receptor (beta chain) stems from a study of OX40 agonist ivuxolimab in advanced cancers. The V and J ends lost 3 bases and 5 bases, in that order; junction bases with no gene match: 4. Germline loops: CDR1 LNHDA, CDR2 SQIVND (reference sequence). The CDR3 is 14 amino acids. Repertoires were generated with immunoSEQ multiplex PCR, while TCRdb's copy carries only in-frame clones and drops some. The data contain approximately 91,000 clones, about 90% of them singletons. The input for sequencing was CD4+ or CD8+ T cells sorted from blood, taken in a trial of the OX40 agonist ivuxolimab. The V gene is TRBV19, the J gene TRBJ2-5; 9 bases are shared with TRBD2. The TCR comes from an adult with an advanced solid tumor such as melanoma, head and neck, liver or kidney cancer. The CDR3 DNA follows: TGTGCCAGTAGTATTTCTAGCGGGATGGAGACCCAGTACTTC. Translated: CASSISSGMETQYF.